This record covers a single TCR beta chain. This clone's antigen is unknown. No base-level quality is on record; no much larger clone is a single base apart. The CDR3 regions of human TCRbeta chains were analyzed by immunosequencing. The published analysis was carried out like this. Repertoire TCRs were checked for matches against a reference library of SARS-CoV-2-specific TCRs that had been generated using the MIRA antigen-specificity platform. Breadth meant the fraction of unique TCRs that were SARS-CoV-2-associated, whereas depth meant the fraction of total T cells that were SARS-CoV-2-associated. Using the MIRA data, every spike-specific TCR was mapped to the spike region that the TCR reacted to and assigned to either a CD4 or a CD8 class. Log10-transformed breadth and depth values were compared by one-way ANOVA with Sidak's multiple comparisons tests. TCRdb took this table from immuneACCESS and kept in-frame rearrangements with V and J called. Such tables lack part of the clones; where checked against another copy, unresolved V genes explain under half of the gap, and the rest is unexplained. From that table come the V and J calls and clone size; the DNA was used to work out D and trimming. The sample table holds 200,000 or so clones, of which about 90% were seen once. 6% to 8.5% of the sample lies in the top ten.

The data are from a study of T cell responses to AZD1222 COVID-19 vaccine (dated by TCRdb to about 2021). For context, the study as a whole: AZD1222 recipients with second doses at about 4 weeks or about 12 weeks were pooled, because spike-specific TCR depth and breadth did not differ between schedules. A total of just over 230 trial participants underwent TCR sequencing, of whom around 210 had received two doses of AZD1222 and around 25 had received two doses of the MenACWY control vaccine. Trial participants were enrolled into age subgroups of 18-55, 56-69 and 70-plus years, which contained 148, 28 and 57 TCR-sequenced participants, respectively.

The study at large found these results: Because no samples from the day 14 peak response were available, repertoires could be characterized only after the peak T cell response. Spike-specific TCR breadth and depth rose significantly after two AZD1222 doses compared with day 0 and with MenACWY recipients. Most participants were white British and females outnumbered males, and the authors suggested that clonal diversity may have been underestimated. Nearly half of unique spike-specific TCRs reportedly recognized epitopes outside regions mutated in the B.1.351 and B.1.1.7 variants. Vaccine-associated CD4 TCRs spanned the whole spike protein, with dominant responses in regions 160-218 and 743-854. The 56-69-year group was small, and its depth increase did not reach significance, likely because of low power. Conclusions about previously exposed vaccinees were limited because only six AZD1222 recipients were SARS-CoV-2 seropositive at baseline.

There are 17 amino acids in the CDR3, from cysteine to phenylalanine inclusive. The sequence is cut down to CDR3 DNA, 51 bases in frame from base 1. CDR1 and CDR2 (SGDLS, YYNGEE) derive from the germline V gene. At the junction V is shortened by 0 bases and J by 1 base; bases outside the gene matches: 4. Sample time point, as interpreted from the label and publication: baseline before first vaccination. Samples from vaccinated people were obtained from the UK trials COV001 and COV002, which included a single-blind randomized controlled phase 2/3 trial of AZD1222 (ChAdOx1 nCoV-19) in healthy adults. For TCRbeta chain sequencing, PBMC samples from trial participants were taken at day 0 and at day 28 after the second dose.

The specimen was peripheral blood, collected on day 0 of AZD1222 vaccination. In this chain, TRBV9 is recombined with TRBJ2-1; 10 bases in the junction line up with TRBD2. The receptor was derived from an adult in good health. This receptor has the CDR3 CASSVGLAGPSYNEQFF. The nucleotide sequence reads as follows: TGTGCCAGCAGCGTAGGACTAGCGGGTCCGTCCTACAATGAGCAGTTCTTC.